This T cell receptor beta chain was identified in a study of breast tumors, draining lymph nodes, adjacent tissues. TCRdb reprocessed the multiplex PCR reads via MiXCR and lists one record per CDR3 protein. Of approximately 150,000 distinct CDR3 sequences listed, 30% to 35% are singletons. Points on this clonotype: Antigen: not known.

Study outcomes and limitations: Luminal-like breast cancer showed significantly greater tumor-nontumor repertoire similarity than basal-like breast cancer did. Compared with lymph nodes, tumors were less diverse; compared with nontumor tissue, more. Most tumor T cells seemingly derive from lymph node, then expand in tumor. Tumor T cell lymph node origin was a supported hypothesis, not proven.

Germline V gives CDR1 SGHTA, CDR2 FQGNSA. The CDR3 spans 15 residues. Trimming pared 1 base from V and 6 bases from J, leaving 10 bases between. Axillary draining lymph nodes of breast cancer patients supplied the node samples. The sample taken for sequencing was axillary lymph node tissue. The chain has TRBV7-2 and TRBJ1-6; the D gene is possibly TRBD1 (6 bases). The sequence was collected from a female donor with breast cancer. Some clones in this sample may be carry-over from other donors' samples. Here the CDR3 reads CASSLGTDLNSPLHF. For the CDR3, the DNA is TGTGCCAGCAGCTTAGGGACAGACCTTAATTCACCCCTCCACTTT.